This T cell receptor (beta chain) originates from a study of T cell changes during pregnancy in multiple sclerosis. Produced via immunoSEQ multiplex PCR; TCRdb's table is partial and in-frame only. The repertoire holds some 99,000 clones, with about 90% as singletons. Material: peripheral blood, obtained after pregnancy. The receptor was derived from a female donor in good health, enrolled as a control in a pregnancy study.

The CDR3 here is CASSEALWGSGNTIYF. CDR3 nucleotide sequence: TGTGCCAGCAGTGAAGCGCTTTGGGGCTCCGGAAACACCATATATTTT. The chain recombines TRBV6-1 with TRBJ1-3, with D maybe TRBD1 (5 bases). The germline V gene encodes CDR1 MNHNS and CDR2 SASEGT. This CDR3 has 16 residues. V was cut by 0 bases and J by 4 bases, with 13 bases left in between.